This TCR beta chain was sequenced for a study of blood T cell repertoires in COVID-19. Across the whole study: The United States, Italy and Spain were the sources of the acute and convalescent COVID-19 samples. T cells, B-cell-depleted T cells, or PBMCs supplied cDNA or gDNA.

The Seattle site enrolled patients during active infection and followed them longitudinally. In this sample, this clone turned up a few times. The authors' processing: Cell counts per sample came from amplifying reference gene primers. Method: immunoSEQ multiplex PCR; TCRdb's copy keeps in-frame clones and lacks some. That table gives V, J and clone size, and the DNA gave D and trimming. The sample lists roughly 90,000 clones, roughly 88% occurring once. The sequencing input was peripheral blood. The sequence was collected from an elderly woman with COVID-19, enrolled during active disease.

The CDR3 region has the DNA TGTGCCAGCAGCTCCCGGACAGGGGGCCATGGCTACACCTTC. It specifies CASSSRTGGHGYTF. The chain links TRBV7-9 to TRBJ1-2; 11 bases map to TRBD1. J gave up 6 bases and V 4 bases, and 4 bases lay outside the gene matches. This CDR3 contains 14 residues. In germline, CDR1 is SEHNR, CDR2 FQNEAQ (reference sequence).